These T cell receptor beta chains were read from a single sample in a study of vaccination and CD4 T cells after COVID-19. TCRdb redid the calling of the PCR reads with MiXCR, one entry per CDR3 protein. The table records 9,500 to 15,000 distinct CDR3 sequences, around two fifths of them present only once. Their antigens remain unidentified. The source material was cultured CD4+ T cells from blood. These receptors came from a human donor with COVID-19. Both conserved end residues are part of each CDR3. D genes are given only for firm matches. Size is omitted from some rows. Given values are once, few, many or a class for expanded clones.

NA TRBJ1-6 TRBV7-9 NA CASSNRVNNSPLHF TGTGCCAGCAGCAACAGGGTGAATAATTCACCCCTCCACTTT
TRBD1 TRBJ2-1 TRBV30 NA CAWMRQGYNEQFF TGTGCCTGGATGAGACAGGGCTACAATGAGCAGTTCTTC
NA TRBJ1-5 TRBV5-1 NA CASSLDGYSNQPQHF TGCGCCAGCAGCTTGGACGGTTATAGCAATCAGCCCCAGCATTTT
NA TRBJ1-6 TRBV5-4 once CASKRGQGYSPLHF TGTGCCAGCAAGAGGGGCCAGGGTTATTCACCCCTCCACTTT
NA TRBJ1-5 TRBV20-1 NA CSAAVGNQPQHF TGCAGTGCTGCCGTGGGCAATCAGCCCCAGCATTTT
TRBD1 TRBJ1-1 TRBV19 NA CASNFGDRFNTEAFF TGTGCCAGTAATTTCGGGGACAGATTTAACACTGAAGCTTTCTTT
NA TRBJ1-1 TRBV10-3 few CAISEQGMNTEAFF TGTGCCATCAGTGAGCAGGGGATGAACACTGAAGCTTTCTTT
TRBD1 TRBJ1-1 TRBV6-5 NA CASSYPGQGAGGAFF TGTGCCAGCAGTTATCCGGGACAGGGGGCCGGTGGGGCTTTCTTT
TRBD2 TRBJ2-7 TRBV5-1 few CASSPGLAGAAYEQYF TGCGCCAGCAGCCCAGGACTAGCGGGGGCCGCCTACGAGCAGTACTTC
NA TRBJ2-4 TRBV2 NA CASSGRDTNWENIQYF TGTGCCAGCAGTGGCCGGGACACAAATTGGGAAAACATTCAGTACTTC
NA TRBJ1-2 TRBV12-3/TRBV12-4 NA CASSVVGAHRGYTF TGTGCCAGCAGTGTGGTGGGGGCGCATCGGGGCTACACCTTC
NA TRBJ1-4 TRBV15 few CATSSGETKGPEKLFF TGTGCCACCAGCAGCGGGGAGACAAAAGGGCCCGAAAAACTGTTTTTT
NA TRBJ1-6 TRBV2 once CASNQGRAYNSPPHF TGTGCCAGCAATCAGGGCAGGGCCTATAATTCACCCCCCCACTTT
NA TRBJ2-5 TRBV5-1 once CASSLAGLNQYF TGCGCCAGCAGCTTGGCGGGACTCAACCAGTACTTC
TRBD2 TRBJ2-1 TRBV20-1 NA CSARDPLAGGYNEQFF TGCAGTGCTAGAGATCCCCTAGCGGGGGGGTACAATGAGCAGTTCTTC
TRBD2 TRBJ2-2 TRBV9 NA CASSVLSGGFTGELFF TGTGCCAGCAGCGTATTAAGCGGGGGGTTCACCGGGGAGCTGTTTTTT
TRBD1 TRBJ1-6 TRBV18 NA CASSPPVTGGNSPLHF TGTGCCAGCTCACCACCGGTTACAGGGGGGAATTCACCCCTCCACTTT
NA TRBJ1-5 TRBV6-2/TRBV6-3 NA CASSYGDRLTQPQHF TGTGCCAGCAGTTACGGAGACAGACTCACTCAGCCCCAGCATTTT
NA TRBJ2-7 TRBV20-1 NA CSARGTGGEKQYF TGCAGTGCTAGAGGGACTGGGGGAGAAAAGCAGTACTTC
NA TRBJ2-5 TRBV20-1 few CSARVTTGETQYF TGCAGTGCTAGAGTGACGACCGGGGAGACCCAGTACTTC
TRBD2 TRBJ2-3 TRBV24-1 NA CATSGTAGGRLTDTQYF TGTGCCACCAGTGGAACGGCGGGGGGCCGACTCACAGATACGCAGTATTTT
NA TRBJ2-7 TRBV6-5 NA CASSYSGVGQTYEQYF TGTGCCAGCAGTTACTCGGGGGTCGGTCAGACCTACGAGCAGTACTTC
TRBD1 TRBJ1-4 TRBV7-2 NA CASSPMDRGNEKLFF TGTGCCAGCAGCCCCATGGACAGGGGTAATGAAAAACTGTTTTTT
NA TRBJ1-2 TRBV7-9 NA CASSPRRTVYYGYTF TGTGCCAGCAGCCCGAGGCGTACTGTATACTATGGCTACACCTTC
TRBD2 TRBJ2-1 TRBV5-1 NA CASSSFSGGYNEQFF TGCGCCAGCAGCTCCTTTAGCGGGGGGTACAATGAGCAGTTCTTC
NA TRBJ1-1 TRBV24-1 NA CATSGGRDSSAFF TGTGCCACCAGTGGGGGACGGGACTCCTCAGCTTTCTTT
NA TRBJ1-5 TRBV6-4 few CASSDRGNQPQHF TGTGCCAGCAGTGACAGGGGCAATCAGCCCCAGCATTTT
TRBD2 TRBJ2-5 TRBV6-1 few CASQRTSGQETQYF TGTGCCAGCCAACGAACTAGCGGACAAGAGACCCAGTACTTC
TRBD2 TRBJ2-7 TRBV11-2 few CASSVSGGAYEQYF TGTGCCAGCAGCGTAAGCGGGGGGGCCTACGAGCAGTACTTC
TRBD1 TRBJ1-2 TRBV4-3 few CASSQVIGGLIYGYTF TGCGCCAGCAGCCAAGTAATAGGGGGCTTAATCTATGGCTACACCTTC
NA TRBJ1-2 TRBV21-1 NA CASSKGEGRVGYGYTF TGTGCCAGCAGCAAAGGAGAGGGGCGGGTGGGCTATGGCTACACCTTC